This T cell receptor (beta chain) was profiled in a study of blood T cell repertoires in COVID-19. The wider study: The United States, Italy and Spain were the sources of the acute and convalescent COVID-19 samples. T cells, B-cell-depleted T cells, or PBMCs provided the cDNA or gDNA that served as material.

The germline CDR1 and CDR2 sequences are KGHSH and LQKENI. Trimming removed 6 bases at V and 2 bases at J, with 8 bases between. The CDR3 has 12 amino acids. Under the authors' procedure: Scientists estimated how many nucleated cells there were by amplifying reference gene primers. TCRdb keeps only in-frame clones here, not all; method: immunoSEQ multiplex PCR. The DNA was the basis for D and trimming; V, J and clone size are from that table. The profile shows around 200,000 clones, about nine tenths of them singletons. The sample comprised peripheral blood. The receptor was derived from a man aged 18 to 29 with active or convalescent COVID-19. This rearrangement joins TRBV18 to TRBJ2-7; D not certain. The CDR3 sequence is CASSELTYEQYF. CDR3 nucleotides: TGTGCCAGCTCGGAACTAACCTACGAGCAGTACTTC.